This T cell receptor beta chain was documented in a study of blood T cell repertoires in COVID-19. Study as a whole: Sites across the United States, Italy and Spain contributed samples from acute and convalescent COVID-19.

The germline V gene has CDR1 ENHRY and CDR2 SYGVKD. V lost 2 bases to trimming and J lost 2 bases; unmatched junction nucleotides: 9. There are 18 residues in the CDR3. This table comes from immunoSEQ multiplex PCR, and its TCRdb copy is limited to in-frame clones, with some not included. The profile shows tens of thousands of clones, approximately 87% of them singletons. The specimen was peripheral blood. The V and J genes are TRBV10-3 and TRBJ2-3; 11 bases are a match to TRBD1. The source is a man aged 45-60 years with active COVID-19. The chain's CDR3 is CAISEPARDRGATDTQYF. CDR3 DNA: TGTGCCATCAGTGAGCCCGCCCGGGACAGGGGGGCCACAGATACGCAGTATTTT.